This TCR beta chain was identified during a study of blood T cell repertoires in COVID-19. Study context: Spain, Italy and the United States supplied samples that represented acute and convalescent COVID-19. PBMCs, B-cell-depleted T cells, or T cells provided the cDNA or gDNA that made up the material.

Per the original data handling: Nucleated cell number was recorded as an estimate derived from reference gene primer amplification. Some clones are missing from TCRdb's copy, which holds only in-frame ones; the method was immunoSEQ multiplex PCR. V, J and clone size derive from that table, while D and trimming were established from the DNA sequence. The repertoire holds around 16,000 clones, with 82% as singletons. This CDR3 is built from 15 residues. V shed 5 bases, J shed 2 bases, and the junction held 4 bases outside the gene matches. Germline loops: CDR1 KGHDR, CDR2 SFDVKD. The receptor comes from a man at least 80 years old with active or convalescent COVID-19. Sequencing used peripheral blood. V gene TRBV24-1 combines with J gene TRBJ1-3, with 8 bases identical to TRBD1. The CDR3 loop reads CATSAGRGPGNTIYF. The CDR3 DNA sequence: TGTGCCACCAGTGCGGGCAGGGGGCCTGGAAACACCATATATTTT.